The clone carrying this T cell receptor (beta chain) has only a few counts. Its cognate antigen is unknown. The CDR3 is 18 amino acids. This sample was included in a study of T-cell memory formation after mild COVID-19. Study context: Most TCR clusters belonged to a single donor.

TCRdb re-derived calls from the 5' RACE reads in MiXCR, one entry per CDR3 protein. The sample has around 200,000 distinct CDR3 sequences; around 9.1% are singletons. Whole-study findings and limits: There was a balanced CD4/CD8 profile in clones contracting day 15 to 85, and later expanders leaned CD4+. Some clones that responded were present in memory (sampled pre-infection), which suggests cross-reactive memory joined. Mainly CM and EM harbored the contracting CD4+ clones; mainly EMRA harbored the CD8+ ones.

This rearrangement joins TRBV12-2 to TRBJ1-5; TRBD1 was called by the table and not checked on the DNA. TRBV12-2 is a pseudogene segment. The receptor was derived from a man younger than 30 who had mild COVID-19 (a few samples of this study predate the infection). Cell type and time point are not known. The specimen sequenced was PBMCs or a T cell subset sorted from them (not recorded which). Written as DNA, the CDR3 is TGTGCAAGTCGCTTACCAGAACCACAGGGTCTTGGCAATCAGCCCCAGCATTTT. Its translation is CASRLPEPQGLGNQPQHF.